The 31 T cell receptor beta chains below were found in one sample sequenced in a study of blood T cell repertoires in COVID-19. Generated by immunoSEQ multiplex PCR, the TCRdb table keeps only in-frame clones and is missing some. The repertoire holds approximately 490,000 clones, with approximately 90% as singletons. Sequenced material: PBMCs or T cells enriched from blood (not recorded which). The receptors come from an older woman who had recovered from COVID-19.

This clone was seen once. The chain combines TRBV29-1 with TRBJ2-1; TRBD1 is a possible D gene (6 bases). V lost 2 bases and J 8 bases, leaving 10 bases between the germline ends. This CDR3 region has 12 residues. CDR1 SQVTM and CDR2 ANQGSEA come from the germline V gene. The CDR3 sequence: CSVESGGDEQFF. For the CDR3, the DNA is TGCAGCGTTGAAAGTGGGGGCGATGAGCAGTTCTTC.

The gene calls are TRBV3-1 (or the pseudogene TRBV3-2) and TRBJ1-2, with 8 bases lining up with TRBD1. The CDR3 is made up of 14 amino acids. Germline-derived CDR1 and CDR2 are LGHDT and YNNKEL (reference sequence). The V and J ends lost 4 bases and 7 bases, in that order; junction bases with no gene match: 8. CDR3 nucleotide sequence: TGTGCCAGCAGCCCAGACAGGGGTTATCGTGGCTACACCTTC. It encodes CASSPDRGYRGYTF.

V is TRBV30 and J is TRBJ2-5, with 8 bases aligning to TRBD1. V dropped 2 bases and J dropped 5; count of bases not matched to a gene: 7. This CDR3 comprises 14 residues. The germline CDR1 and CDR2 sequences are GTSNPN and SVGIG (reference sequence). The CDR3 bases are TGTGCCTGGAGTCAAGGACAGGGATGGGAGACCCAGTACTTC. Translating gives CAWSQGQGWETQYF.

V and J are TRBV10-3 and TRBJ2-2; 7 bases are a match to TRBD2. Germline V gene data show CDR1 as ENHRY and CDR2 as SYGVKD. This CDR3 region has 15 residues. V was pared by 6 bases and J by 0 bases, with 4 bases of the junction left unmatched. The CDR3 DNA reads TGTGCCATCAGCGGGGGGAAAGCGAACACCGGGGAGCTGTTTTTT. It specifies CAISGGKANTGELFF.

The J gene is TRBJ1-2, the V gene TRBV24-1; perhaps TRBD1 as D (5 bases). With 2 bases removed from V and 6 bases from J, the gap between germline ends came to 15 bases. Germline V gives CDR1 KGHDR, CDR2 SFDVKD. CDR3 length: 15 residues. The CDR3 DNA follows: TGTGCCACCAGTGATTCCCTGACAGAGACCCATGGCTACACCTTC. The encoded protein is CATSDSLTETHGYTF.

This clone is a singleton in its sample. The CDR3 coding sequence is TGCGCCAGCAGCCAAGATTCGTGGAGCTCTGGGGCCAACGTCCTGACTTTC. Translated, it gives CASSQDSWSSGANVLTF. V usage is TRBV4-1 and J usage is TRBJ2-6; D not certain. This CDR3 is built from 17 residues. CDR1 MGHRA and CDR2 YSYEKL come from the germline V gene. Trimming took 0 bases from V and 0 from J, leaving 9 bases between them.

The chain uses TRBV9 and TRBJ1-1, with D tentatively TRBD1 (6 bases). Germline CDR1 SGDLS, CDR2 YYNGEE. Trimming stripped 4 bases from V and 5 bases from J, with 15 bases between. The CDR3 has 14 residues. The CDR3 region is CASSLTGFRTEAFF. CDR3 bases: TGTGCCAGCAGCCTGACAGGTTTTCGGACTGAAGCTTTCTTT.

This clone was observed a single time. The J gene is TRBJ2-2, the V gene TRBV25-1; TRBD1 matches at 10 bases. The CDR3 runs 15 residues. Germline CDR1 is MGHDK and CDR2 is SYGVNS. Trimming took 6 bases from V and 3 from J; bases not matched to a gene: 4. For the CDR3, the DNA is TGTGCCAGCAGGGGACAGGGGCGAGACACCGGGGAGCTGTTTTTT. Its translation: CASRGQGRDTGELFF.

The chain combines TRBV6-6 with TRBJ1-6, with D unresolved. V was shortened by 10 bases and J by 0 bases, with 7 bases between the two germline ends. The CDR3 runs to 13 residues. CDR1 and CDR2 from the germline V gene are MNHNY and SVGAGI (reference sequence). In DNA, the CDR3 is TGTGCCACTGAGAGCTCCTATAATTCACCCCTCCACTTT. It codes for CATESSYNSPLHF.

About this clone itself: The identical CDR3 is also encoded by other nucleotide sequences in the sample. V and J are TRBV5-1 and TRBJ1-1; 7 bases are shared with TRBD1. V shed 2 bases, J shed 1 base, and the junction held 2 bases outside the gene matches. CDR1 SGHRS and CDR2 YFSETQ come from the germline V gene. The CDR3 sequence is 14 residues long. The CDR3 sequence: CASSFPGGNTEAFF. The DNA for the CDR3 is TGCGCCAGCAGCTTTCCAGGGGGGAACACTGAAGCTTTCTTT.

The chain links TRBV7-9 to TRBJ2-2, with TRBD1 matching over 10 bases. CDR3 length equals 16 residues. V lost 2 bases to trimming and J lost 6 bases; unmatched junction nucleotides: 6. Germline CDR1 reads SEHNR; CDR2 reads FQNEAQ (reference sequence). The CDR3 loop is CASSLPGQGFAGELFF. The CDR3 DNA follows: TGTGCCAGCAGCTTACCGGGACAGGGGTTTGCCGGGGAGCTGTTTTTT. Supplemented by reference TRBV7-9 and TRBJ2-2, the full variable domain reads DTGVSQNPRHKITKRGQNVTFRCDPISEHNRLYWYRQTLGQGPEFLTYFQNEAQLEKSRLLSDRFSAERPKGSFSTLEIQRTEQGDSAMYLCASSLPGQGFAGELFFGEGSRLTVL.

The chain has TRBV5-5 and TRBJ1-6; 9 nucleotides align to TRBD1. Germline V lookup: CDR1 SGHKS, CDR2 YYEKEE (reference sequence). The J segment lost 7 bases and the V segment lost 0 bases, leaving 5 bases of the junction unmatched. CDR3 size: 16 residues. For the CDR3, the DNA is TGTGCCAGCAGCTTGGGATCCGGGACAGGGAATTCACCCCTCCACTTT. This sequence encodes CASSLGSGTGNSPLHF.

The chain couples TRBV6-5 to TRBJ2-7; TRBD2 might be the D (6 bases). This CDR3 is 15 amino acids long. Germline V gene data show CDR1 as MNHEY and CDR2 as SVGAGI. Trimming stripped 3 bases from V and 4 bases from J, with 16 bases between. CDR3 residues: CASSYLGGLGYEQYF. The CDR3 region has the DNA TGTGCCAGCAGTTATTTGGGGGGTCTGGGGTACGAGCAGTACTTC.

This clone was observed a handful of times. This chain joins TRBV2 and TRBJ2-2; 8 positions agree with TRBD2. This CDR3 comprises 14 residues. The germline V gene encodes CDR1 SNHLY and CDR2 FYNNEI. The trim removed 10 bases at V and 6 bases at J, leaving 10 bases unmatched. CDR3 protein: CAINGGATPGELFF. The CDR3 DNA reads TGTGCCATCAACGGGGGGGCGACTCCCGGGGAGCTGTTTTTT.

V gene TRBV4-1 combines with J gene TRBJ2-7, with 7 bases fitting TRBD2. The germline gives CDR1 MGHRA, CDR2 YSYEKL. V trimming: 4 bases; J trimming: 2 bases; junction bases outside the gene matches: 8. This CDR3 is 15 amino acids long. The CDR3 protein is CASSLASGVPYEQYF. The CDR3 DNA follows: TGCGCCAGCAGCCTCGCTAGCGGTGTTCCCTACGAGCAGTACTTC.

In nucleotides, the CDR3 is TGTGCCAGTAGGATGACAGGGGATAGCAATCAGCCCCAGCATTTT. This codes for CASRMTGDSNQPQHF. The rearrangement links TRBV19 to TRBJ1-5, with 8 bases matching TRBD1. Trimming removed 6 bases from V and 0 bases from J; junction bases left unmatched: 4. In germline, CDR1 is LNHDA, CDR2 SQIVND (reference sequence). This CDR3 has 15 residues.

The V and J genes are TRBV9 and TRBJ2-5, with 9 bases fitting TRBD2. The germline V gene has CDR1 SGDLS and CDR2 YYNGEE. V lost 4 bases and J lost 1; bases outside the gene matches: 11. CDR3 length: 17 residues. DNA for the CDR3: TGTGCCAGCAGCACCAGCGGGGGGTCCACGGGCCAAGAGACCCAGTACTTC. Protein: CASSTSGGSTGQETQYF.

The rearrangement links TRBV29-1 to TRBJ2-1; D may be TRBD1 (7 bases). CDR1 is SQVTM, CDR2 ANQGSEA, per germline. The ends were cut back, 4 bases at V and 6 bases at J, with 13 bases in the middle. The CDR3 loop spans 13 amino acids. In nucleotides, the CDR3 is TGCAGCGTTGTCGGGCAGGGGGGCAATGAGCAGTTCTTC. This encodes CSVVGQGGNEQFF.

V is TRBV10-2 and J is TRBJ2-1, with D possibly TRBD2 on 6 matching bases. The CDR3 is made up of 16 amino acids. Germline V gene data show CDR1 as WSHSY and CDR2 as SAAADI. V gave up 3 bases and J gave up 3 bases, with 15 bases separating them. The CDR3 is CASSEWRGDLYNEQFF. The CDR3 DNA is TGCGCCAGCAGTGAATGGCGGGGAGACCTCTACAATGAGCAGTTCTTC.

The V gene is TRBV5-1, the J gene TRBJ1-1, with TRBD1 as a possible D gene (5 bases). The CDR3 has 11 amino acids. The V end lost 6 bases, the J end lost 9 bases, and 12 bases lay between the germline ends. Per germline, CDR1 SGHRS and CDR2 YFSETQ. The CDR3: CASISGGKAFF. In nucleotides, the CDR3 is TGCGCCAGCATTAGCGGGGGGAAAGCTTTCTTT.

The genes are TRBV2 and TRBJ1-4; unclear D gene. Germline assignment: CDR1 SNHLY and CDR2 FYNNEI. The CDR3 runs 11 residues. V dropped 7 bases and J dropped 7 bases, with 7 bases sitting between them. For the CDR3, the DNA is TGTGCCAGCACAGTCTTTGAAAAACTGTTTTTT. Encoded protein: CASTVFEKLFF. The complete variable domain, with remaining parts taken from reference TRBV2 and TRBJ1-4, reads EPEVTQTPSHQVTQMGQEVILRCVPISNHLYFYWYRQILGQKVEFLVSFYNNEISEKSEIFDDQFSVERPDGSNFTLKIRSTKLEDSAMYFCASTVFEKLFFGSGTQLSVL.

This clone was counted a single time. The CDR3 is CASGLVLPNTGELFF. CDR3 coding DNA: TGTGCTAGTGGTTTGGTACTCCCGAACACCGGGGAGCTGTTTTTT. The rearrangement uses TRBV12-5 and TRBJ2-2; D uncertain. The CDR3 sequence is 15 residues long. Germline CDR1 LGHNT, CDR2 FRNRAP. Trimming left V 0 bases short and J 0 bases short, with 5 bases between.

In this sample, this clone turned up a few times. The chain is built from TRBV12-3 or TRBV12-4 and TRBJ1-1; D gene unclear. This CDR3 is 12 amino acids long. V lost 3 bases and J lost 7, with 9 bases in between. The CDR3 loop is CASSFSNFEAFF. CDR3 nucleotide sequence: TGTGCCAGCAGTTTCTCTAACTTTGAAGCTTTCTTT.

This rearrangement joins TRBV2 to TRBJ2-2; weak D call: TRBD2 (6 bases). The CDR3 is made up of 14 amino acids. Germline values: CDR1 SNHLY, CDR2 FYNNEI. Trimming stripped 4 bases from V and 4 bases from J, with 10 bases between. This CDR3 is CASSGWRGTGELFF. CDR3 nucleotide sequence: TGTGCCAGCAGTGGATGGCGGGGCACCGGGGAGCTGTTTTTT.

The chain couples TRBV19 to TRBJ2-2; D might be TRBD2 (5 bases). V was cut by 6 bases and J by 2 bases, with 13 bases left in between. The length of the CDR3 is 15 residues. Germline V lookup: CDR1 LNHDA, CDR2 SQIVND (reference sequence). The CDR3 is CASRLDYPNTGELFF. CDR3 in DNA: TGTGCCAGTAGACTCGACTACCCTAACACCGGGGAGCTGTTTTTT. Drawing the rest from reference TRBV19 and TRBJ2-2, the complete variable domain is DGGITQSPKYLFRKEGQNVTLSCEQNLNHDAMYWYRQDPGQGLRLIYYSQIVNDFQKGDIAEGYSVSREKKESFPLTVTSAQKNPTAFYLCASRLDYPNTGELFFGEGSRLTVL.

The chain carries TRBV5-1 and TRBJ2-5; D possibly corresponds to TRBD1 (6 bases). The germline CDR1 and CDR2 sequences are SGHRS and YFSETQ. The length of the CDR3 is 15 residues. The germline V and J ends were trimmed by 3 bases and 4 bases, with 16 bases remaining between them. As DNA, the CDR3 is TGCGCCAGCAGCTCCGGGACACTCCAGGGAGAGACCCAGTACTTC. It specifies CASSSGTLQGETQYF.

This clone was recorded a few times. The chain uses TRBV6-1 and TRBJ1-1; 8 nucleotides match TRBD1. Germline V gives CDR1 MNHNS, CDR2 SASEGT. The CDR3 spans 17 residues. The V and J ends lost 4 bases and 0 bases, in that order; junction bases with no gene match: 10. CDR3 sequence: CASSGARQGLMNTEAFF. CDR3 DNA: TGTGCCAGCAGTGGGGCCCGACAGGGGCTTATGAACACTGAAGCTTTCTTT.

This clone has more than one count but fewer than ten. This rearrangement joins TRBV28 to TRBJ1-6, with TRBD1 matching over 10 bases. CDR1 and CDR2 (germline): MDHEN, SYDVKM. This CDR3 contains 16 residues. The ends lost 7 bases at V and 10 bases at J; junction bases unmatched: 13. The CDR3 nucleotides read TGTGCCAGCACCCCTTGGACAGGGGGAACCGGATCACCCCTCCACTTT. Translation: CASTPWTGGTGSPLHF.

The CDR3 DNA reads TGTGCCAGCAGATCACGGGGTTTTAGGGTGCAGTACTTC. It translates to CASRSRGFRVQYF. The rearrangement links TRBV12-3 or TRBV12-4 to TRBJ2-7; TRBD2 might be the D (5 bases). This CDR3 has 13 residues. V lost 6 bases to trimming and J lost 9 bases, with 18 bases between them.

The gene calls are TRBV10-3 and TRBJ2-3; 8 nucleotides line up with TRBD1. V dropped 2 bases and J dropped 3; count of bases not matched to a gene: 1. Germline values: CDR1 ENHRY, CDR2 SYGVKD. The CDR3 loop spans 14 amino acids. The CDR3 reads CAISETGGTDTQYF. As DNA, the CDR3 is TGTGCCATCAGTGAGACAGGGGGTACAGATACGCAGTATTTT.

The chain employs TRBV12-5 and TRBJ2-7; 7 bases agree with TRBD1. The CDR3 has 13 amino acids. With V trimmed by 1 base and J by 3 bases, 0 bases remained unmatched. Per germline, CDR1 LGHNT and CDR2 FRNRAP. This CDR3 is CASGLDRGYEQYF. The CDR3 DNA is TGTGCTAGTGGTTTGGACAGGGGCTACGAGCAGTACTTC.